This T cell receptor beta chain is from a study of shared clonotypes between healthy human individuals. Once extracted for a subset, genomic DNA was divided evenly among several immunoSEQ plates. Method: immunoSEQ multiplex PCR; TCRdb's copy keeps in-frame clones and lacks some. The table has 2 million to 2.5 million clones, under 97% seen once; the top ten hold approximately 0.13%. The CDR3 length is 15 residues. V lost 2 bases and J lost 4; bases outside the gene matches: 6. Looked up from germline, CDR1 is SGHRS and CDR2 is YFSETQ. A note on this clone: What it recognizes is unknown. Different DNA sequences within this sample yield the same CDR3.

Whole-study results and caveats: In this cohort, only blood was sampled, and tissue repertoires likely differ. Among non-shared clonotypes, generation probabilities were lower than among those shared by all four donors.

This chain links TRBV5-1 with TRBJ2-3; 8 bases agree with TRBD1. The sequenced material came from naive CD4+ T cells sorted from blood. Subset described: CD45RA+ positively selected. The sequence derives from a man in his late teens or twenties in good health. The CDR3 region is CASSLTGGAADTQYF. CDR3 nucleotide sequence: TGCGCCAGCAGCTTAACAGGGGGTGCAGCAGATACGCAGTATTTT.